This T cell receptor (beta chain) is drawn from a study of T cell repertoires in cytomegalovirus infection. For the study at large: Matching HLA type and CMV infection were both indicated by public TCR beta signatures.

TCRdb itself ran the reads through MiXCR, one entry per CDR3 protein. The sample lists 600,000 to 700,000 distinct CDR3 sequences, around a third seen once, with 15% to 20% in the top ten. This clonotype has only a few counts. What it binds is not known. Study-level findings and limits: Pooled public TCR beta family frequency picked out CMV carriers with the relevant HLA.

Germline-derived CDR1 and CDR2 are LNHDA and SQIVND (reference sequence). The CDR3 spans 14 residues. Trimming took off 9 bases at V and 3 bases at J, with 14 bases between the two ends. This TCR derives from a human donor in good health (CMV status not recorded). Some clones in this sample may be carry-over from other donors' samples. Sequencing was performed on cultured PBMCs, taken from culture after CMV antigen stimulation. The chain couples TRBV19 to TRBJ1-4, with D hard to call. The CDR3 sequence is CASRTQDSNEKLFF. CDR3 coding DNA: TGTGCCAGCAGAACTCAGGATTCTAATGAAAAACTGTTTTTT.